This T cell receptor (beta chain) was identified in a study of cytomegalovirus exposure and HLA in healthy donors. The study's findings and limits: The only immune exposure information that was available was CMV serostatus. Earlier analysis found most TCR beta V segments productive about 87% or about 30% of the time.

Turning to this clone: The antigen is undetermined.

Amplification used 60 Vbeta primers and 13 Jbeta primers. Clones were sequenced by immunoSEQ multiplex PCR, and TCRdb holds only the in-frame ones, with some missing. This sample has a few hundred thousand clones, with over 60% found just once. The germline V gene encodes CDR1 MNHEY and CDR2 SMNVEV (reference sequence). The CDR3 loop spans 15 amino acids. The J segment lost 2 bases and the V segment lost 3 bases, leaving 5 bases of the junction unmatched. Material for sequencing was PBMCs. The clonotype comes from a man aged 40-55 years in good health and CMV-seronegative. The V call is TRBV27, the J call TRBJ2-7; 9 nucleotides match TRBD2. CDR3 sequence (DNA): TGTGCCAGCAGTTTTGGCATAGCGGGGGCCTACGAGCAGTACTTC. Residues: CASSFGIAGAYEQYF.